The rows below give T cell receptor beta chains drawn from one sample of a study of blood T cells in healthy people across ages. TCRdb re-derived calls from the 5' RACE reads in MiXCR, one entry per CDR3 protein. This table has around 800,000 distinct CDR3 sequences, roughly 53% appearing once. Sample: blood. These receptor sequences come from a man older than 75 in good health. Both conserved end residues are part of each CDR3. The order of the fields is J gene, D gene, V gene, clone size, CDR3 DNA, CDR3 protein. D genes are given only for firm matches. Clone size is given for some rows only: seen once, a few or many times, or a class if the clone is expanded.

>TRBJ2-1|.|TRBV20-1|.
TGCAGTGCTAGAGATTCCCGGAGAGACTCCTACAATGAGCAGTTCTTC
CSARDSRRDSYNEQFF
>TRBJ2-7|TRBD2|TRBV5-1|few
TGCGCCAGCAGCGCGGGACTAGCGGCATACAACCCGACCTACGAGCAGTACTTC
CASSAGLAAYNPTYEQYF
>TRBJ2-1|TRBD2|TRBV20-1|few
TGCAGTGCTAGACGGCTAGCGGGTGACTTCGCCAGTGAGCAGTTCTTC
CSARRLAGDFASEQFF
>TRBJ2-3|.|TRBV6-5|few
TGTGCCAGCAGTTCCCCTGGACAAAGCAGGACTTTCACAGATACGCAGTATTTT
CASSSPGQSRTFTDTQYF
>TRBJ2-7|.|TRBV5-1|.
TGCGCCAGCAGCTTGGCCGCAGGGACGGGAGTCTCCTACGAGCAGTACTTC
CASSLAAGTGVSYEQYF
>TRBJ1-5|.|TRBV3-1|few
TGTGCCAGCAGCCCCGGACCGTCAGCAAGACAGCCCCAGCATTTT
CASSPGPSARQPQHF
>TRBJ2-4|TRBD2|TRBV20-1|few
TGCAGTGCTGAGGGACTATCCGAAAACATTCAGTACTTC
CSAEGLSENIQYF
>TRBJ1-1|.|TRBV12-3/TRBV12-4|.
TGTGCCAGCAGTTTAGCCCCGGGCTCCGTGAACACTGAAGCTTTCTTT
CASSLAPGSVNTEAFF
>TRBJ2-2|.|TRBV10-3|.
TGTGCCCACGGCCAGGCGAGAAACGCCTGGGAGCTGTTTTTT
CAHGQARNAWELFF
>TRBJ2-1|.|TRBV12-3/TRBV12-4|.
TGTGCCAGCCGCGACAGCATATACAATGAGCAGTTCTTC
CASRDSIYNEQFF
>TRBJ2-7|.|TRBV29-1|.
TGCAGCGGGCACGGCGGCCAGGGCTCCTACAATGAGCAGTACTTC
CSGHGGQGSYNEQYF
>TRBJ2-1|TRBD1|TRBV20-1|.
TGCAGTGCCCCTAGGCGGGACAGGGGGCAGAATGAGCAGTTCTTC
CSAPRRDRGQNEQFF
>TRBJ2-7|.|TRBV9|.
TGTGCCAGCAGCGGAGGGGACGGGCCCTACGAGCAGTACTTC
CASSGGDGPYEQYF
>TRBJ2-3|TRBD2|TRBV20-1|few
TGCAGTGCTAGCTCTCCGGGAGGGGGCACAGATACGCAGTATTTT
CSASSPGGGTDTQYF
>TRBJ1-6|.|TRBV7-6|.
TGTGCCAGCAGCCCCGGAGGGGTAAATTCACCCCTCCACTTT
CASSPGGVNSPLHF
>TRBJ1-1|.|TRBV2|.
TGTGCCAGCAGTGATAGGGGCCTCCAGGGTGAAGCTTTCTTT
CASSDRGLQGEAFF
>TRBJ2-7|.|TRBV20-1|.
TGCAGTGCCAAATCGACTAAACCTTACGAGCAGTACTTC
CSAKSTKPYEQYF
>TRBJ2-5|.|TRBV4-2|.
TGTGCCAGCAGTCGAAAGATGGGAGGGGACAGCCAAGAGACCCAGTACTTC
CASSRKMGGDSQETQYF
>TRBJ2-5|.|TRBV7-8|few
TGTGCCAGCACCCGACCGGGTTTGGGGGAGACCCAGTACTTC
CASTRPGLGETQYF
>TRBJ2-7|TRBD1|TRBV20-1|.
TGCAGTGCTAGGGATGAGACCGGGACAGGGTGCGAGCAGTACTTC
CSARDETGTGCEQYF
>TRBJ1-1|.|TRBV6-5|.
TGTGCCAGCACTCAACCGGGGGGCACTGAAGCTTTCTTT
CASTQPGGTEAFF
>TRBJ1-2|.|TRBV7-6|.
TGTGCCAGCAGCCCCGGGTGGGATTATGGCTACACCTTC
CASSPGWDYGYTF
>TRBJ2-5|.|TRBV15|few
TGTGCCACACGTTATGACCTTCAAGAGACCCAGTACTTC
CATRYDLQETQYF
>TRBJ2-1|.|TRBV11-2|.
TGTGCCAGCAGCCGACCGGGATTTTACAATGAGCAGTTCTTC
CASSRPGFYNEQFF
>TRBJ2-6|TRBD1|TRBV18|few
TGTGCCAGCTCACCCAAGACAGGGCCGTTGGGGGCCAACGTCCTGACTTTC
CASSPKTGPLGANVLTF
>TRBJ1-1|.|TRBV2|.
TGTGCCAGCAACAAAGAGCTGGGCACTGAAGCTTTCTTT
CASNKELGTEAFF
>TRBJ2-1|TRBD2|TRBV3-1|.
TGTGCCAGCAGCCAAGAGATAGTTTGGGGGGGTGGGGATGAGCAGTTCTTC
CASSQEIVWGGGDEQFF
>TRBJ2-1|.|TRBV7-2|few
TGTGCCAGCAGCTTACCGTCTAGCGTGAGACATGAGCAGTTCTTC
CASSLPSSVRHEQFF
>TRBJ2-1|TRBD2|TRBV4-2|.
TGTGCCAGCAGCCAAGATCCCCCCACTAGCGGGAGTTGGAATGAGCAGTTCTTC
CASSQDPPTSGSWNEQFF
>TRBJ2-4|.|TRBV4-1|.
TGCGCCAGCAGCCAAGATAGAGGGACTCGGAGGGCTTCGGAGCAGTACTTC
CASSQDRGTRRASEQYF
>TRBJ2-7|.|TRBV10-3|few
TGTGCCGCTGACCGGGACGGAACCCTCTACGAGCAGTACTTC
CAADRDGTLYEQYF
>TRBJ1-2|TRBD1|TRBV9|.
TGTGCCAGCAGCGCACAGGGGGCCGTTTGTGGCTACACCTTC
CASSAQGAVCGYTF
>TRBJ2-5|.|TRBV9|few
TGTGCCAGCAGCGGAGCTCTGGAGACCCAGTACTTC
CASSGALETQYF
>TRBJ2-5|.|TRBV2|.
TGTGCCAGCAGTTCTGACAGGCAAGAGACCCAGTACTTC
CASSSDRQETQYF
>TRBJ2-1|.|TRBV7-2|few
TGTGCCAGCAGCGAGACTAGATCTGAGCAGTTCTTC
CASSETRSEQFF
>TRBJ2-1|TRBD2|TRBV12-3/TRBV12-4|few
TGTGCCAGCAGTCTCCCCGGACTAGCGGGAGGGAATGAGCAGTTCTTC
CASSLPGLAGGNEQFF
>TRBJ2-7|.|TRBV20-1|.
TGCAGTGCTAGCGGGGCGACCTACGAGCAGTACTTC
CSASGATYEQYF
>TRBJ2-1|.|TRBV7-2|.
TGTGCCAGCAGCCAGGACCCCGGAGGACCTGGTGAGCAGTTCTTC
CASSQDPGGPGEQFF
>TRBJ1-4|.|TRBV12-3/TRBV12-4|.
TGTGCCAGCAGTGTCGCCGGGGGCGATGAAAAACTGTTTTTT
CASSVAGGDEKLFF
>TRBJ2-6|TRBD2|TRBV5-1|.
TGCGCCAGCAGCTCCGGACTAGCGGGGGCCTCTGGGGCCAACGTCCTGACTTTC
CASSSGLAGASGANVLTF
>TRBJ2-5|.|TRBV6-5|.
TGTGCCAGCAGTTACTCCGAAGTGGGGACCCAGTACTTC
CASSYSEVGTQYF
>TRBJ1-1|TRBD1|TRBV29-1|.
TGCAGAGGGACAGGGTCTACTGAAGCTTTCTTT
CRGTGSTEAFF
>TRBJ2-1|.|TRBV21-1|.
TGTGCCAGCAGCAAAGGGGCTTCCTTGGGTTCTCGTGAGCAGTTCTTC
CASSKGASLGSREQFF
>TRBJ2-7|TRBD1|TRBV28|.
TGTGCCAGCAGTGCCCCGGGACAGGGGATCCACGAGCAGTACTTC
CASSAPGQGIHEQYF
>TRBJ1-2|.|TRBV6-4|few
TGTGCCAGCAGTGGACCGGGACACCTTCTTTATGGCTACACCTTC
CASSGPGHLLYGYTF
>TRBJ2-1|TRBD2|TRBV27|.
TGTGCCAGCAGTTACGGGACTACCTACAATGAGCAGTTCTTC
CASSYGTTYNEQFF
>TRBJ1-1|.|TRBV18|.
TGTGCCAGCTCACAGTCCGGGAACACTGAAGCTTTCTTT
CASSQSGNTEAFF
>TRBJ2-5|TRBD1|TRBV7-2|.
TGTGCCAGCAGCATAGGGACAGATCAAGAGACCCAGTACTTC
CASSIGTDQETQYF
>TRBJ2-4|TRBD1|TRBV5-6|few
TGTGCCAGCAGCTTGGATGGCCGGGACAGGGGCCGCCTAGCCAAAAACATTCAGTACTTC
CASSLDGRDRGRLAKNIQYF
>TRBJ2-6|.|TRBV7-6|few
TGTGCCAGCAGCGTAATCCGCTCTGGGGCCAACGTCCTGACTTTC
CASSVIRSGANVLTF
>TRBJ2-1|.|TRBV24-1|.
TGTGCCACCAGTGACACGCGGGGAGCCTACAATGAGCAGTTCTTC
CATSDTRGAYNEQFF
>TRBJ2-1|.|TRBV20-1|many
TGCAGTGCTAGAGCAGCGCTCAACTACAATGAGCAGTTCTTC
CSARAALNYNEQFF
>TRBJ2-3|.|TRBV7-3|many
TGTGCCAGCAGCTTAGGTGTTAGCACAGATACGCAGTATTTT
CASSLGVSTDTQYF
>TRBJ2-3|.|TRBV5-1|.
TGCGCCAGCAGCTTAGGGCTAGCGACCACAGATACGCAGTATTTT
CASSLGLATTDTQYF
>TRBJ2-7|.|TRBV20-1|few
TGCAGTGCCGTCCCAAGCCCACGGTCAAGCTACGAGCAGTACTTC
CSAVPSPRSSYEQYF
>TRBJ1-2|.|TRBV6-5|many
TGTGCCAGCAGTTCCGGGGACTATGGCTACACCTTC
CASSSGDYGYTF
>TRBJ1-2|TRBD1|TRBV7-9|few
TGTGCCAGCAGCTCCGCCGGGGACAGGGATAACTATGGCTACACCTTC
CASSSAGDRDNYGYTF
>TRBJ2-1|.|TRBV10-3|.
TGTGCCATCAGTGGGCGGCCAACCTCCTACAATGAGCAGTTCTTC
CAISGRPTSYNEQFF
>TRBJ2-5|.|TRBV20-1|.
TGCAGTGCTAGAGGGGCCTCTTACCAAGAGGCCCAGTACTTC
CSARGASYQEAQYF